Following are 2 T cell receptor beta chains from one sample sequenced in a study of Ad26.COV2.S vaccination and SARS-CoV-2 variants. Documented treatment: approximately 18 received Ad26.COV2.S at low or high dose, single or two shots; about 5 received placebo; per-sample allocation not given. On day 63 after the first injection, vaccine and placebo recipients gave samples. The table came from immunoSEQ multiplex PCR; TCRdb's copy has only in-frame clones and leaves some out. The profile shows a few hundred thousand clones, about 90% of them singletons. The input for sequencing was peripheral blood, taken in a trial of Ad26.COV2.S vaccine versus placebo. The receptor set was obtained from a person between 18 and 65 years old who received the Ad26.COV2.S COVID-19 vaccine or a placebo.

The rearrangement joins TRBV9 to TRBJ1-1, with a weak D call TRBD1 (5 bases). Germline loops: CDR1 SGDLS, CDR2 YYNGEE. This CDR3 spans 15 amino acids. V gave up 0 bases and J gave up 5 bases, with 14 bases separating them. In nucleotides, the CDR3 is TGTGCCAGCAGCGTAGTGTATGGCAGGGATACTGAAGCTTTCTTT. This sequence encodes CASSVVYGRDTEAFF.

This clone was seen once. The genes are TRBV30 and TRBJ1-2; 10 bases align to TRBD1. V trimming: 7 bases; J trimming: 6 bases; junction bases outside the gene matches: 2. The CDR3 spans 11 residues. CDR1 GTSNPN and CDR2 SVGIG come from the germline V gene (reference sequence). The CDR3 here is CASGTGDGYTF. Written as DNA, the CDR3 is TGTGCCTCGGGGACAGGGGATGGCTACACCTTC. Using reference TRBV30 and TRBJ1-2 for the parts outside the CDR3, the full variable domain is SQTIHQWPATLVQPVGSPLSLECTVEGTSNPNLYWYRQAAGRGLQLLFYSVGIGQISSEVPQNLSASRPQDRQFILSSKKLLLSDSGFYLCASGTGDGYTFGSGTRLTVV.